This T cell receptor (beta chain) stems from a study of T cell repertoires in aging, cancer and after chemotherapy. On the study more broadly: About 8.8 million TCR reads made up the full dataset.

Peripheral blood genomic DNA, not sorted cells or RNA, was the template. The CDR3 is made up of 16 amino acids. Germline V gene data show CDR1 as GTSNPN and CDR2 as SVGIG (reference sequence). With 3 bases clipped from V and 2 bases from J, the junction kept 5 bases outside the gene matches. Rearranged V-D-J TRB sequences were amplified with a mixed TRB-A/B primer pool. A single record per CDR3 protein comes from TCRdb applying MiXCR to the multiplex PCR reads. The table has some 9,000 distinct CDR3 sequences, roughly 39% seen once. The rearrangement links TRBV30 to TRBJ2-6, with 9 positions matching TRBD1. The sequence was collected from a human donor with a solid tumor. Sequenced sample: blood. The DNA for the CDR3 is TGTGCCTGGAGCCCTGGGACAGGGCCTGGGGCCAACGTCCTGACTTTC. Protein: CAWSPGTGPGANVLTF.